The clone carrying this T cell receptor (beta chain) was recorded at least ten times. Its cognate antigen is unknown. The sample belongs to a study of breast tumors, draining lymph nodes, adjacent tissues. General study results and limits: Most tumor T cells seemingly derive from lymph node, then expand in tumor. Tumor T cell lymph node origin was a supported hypothesis, not proven.

TCRdb reprocessed the multiplex PCR reads with MiXCR, giving one entry per CDR3 protein. The sample shows around 230,000 distinct CDR3 sequences, about 32% of them seen only once. The CDR3 is made up of 12 amino acids. Germline CDR1 SGHTA, CDR2 FQGTGA. V lost 3 bases and J 9 bases, leaving 9 bases between the germline ends. The lymph nodes were axillary draining lymph nodes from breast cancer patients. The clonotype comes from a female donor with breast cancer. Some clones in this sample may be carry-over from other donors' samples. Input material: axillary lymph node tissue. The chain links TRBV7-3 to TRBJ2-1; a weak D match, TRBD2 (6 bases). DNA for the CDR3: TGTGCCAGCAGCTTGGGGGGAAGTGAGCAGTTCTTC. As protein: CASSLGGSEQFF.